These T cell receptor beta chains were read from a single sample in a study of shared clonotypes between healthy human individuals. Assay: immunoSEQ multiplex PCR; the TCRdb copy retains only in-frame clones and omits some. Of 2.5 million or so clones listed, approximately 90% are singletons. Sequencing was carried out using naive CD4+ T cells sorted from blood. The receptors here all came from a young man in good health. Each CDR3 is given with its conserved first and last residue. D genes are given only for firm matches. The size of a clone is reported for some rows only, either as once, few or many, or as a class for expanded clones.

clone_size	v_call	j_call	d_call	cdr3_nt	cdr3_aa
-	TRBV7-8	TRBJ2-5	-	TGTGCCAGCAGCTTAGTCTCAGAGACCCAGTACTTC	CASSLVSETQYF
-	TRBV6-1	TRBJ1-6	-	TGTGCCAGCAGTGCCGAAGGGGTTAATTCACCCCTCCACTTT	CASSAEGVNSPLHF
-	TRBV7-9	TRBJ2-7	-	TGTGCCAGCAGCCCGGGCTACGAGCAGTACTTC	CASSPGYEQYF
-	TRBV5-1	TRBJ1-1	-	TGCGCCAGCAGCTTGCTTCCCAGGGGAATGAACACTGAAGCTTTCTTT	CASSLLPRGMNTEAFF
-	TRBV5-4	TRBJ2-5	TRBD1	TGTGCCAGCAGCGCCGTCCCGGGACAGGGGGATGGGATGGGGACCCAGTACTTC	CASSAVPGQGDGMGTQYF
-	TRBV6-1	TRBJ1-2	TRBD1	TGTGCCAGCAGTGAACAGGACAGGGGCTATGGCTACACCTTC	CASSEQDRGYGYTF
few	TRBV6-5	TRBJ1-1	TRBD1	TGTGCCAGCAGTTACTCGAGGGCAGGGGGCGATACTGAAGCTTTCTTT	CASSYSRAGGDTEAFF
-	TRBV7-6	TRBJ1-1	-	TGTGCCAGCAGCCCTCAAGGGTTGCGAGCTTTCTTT	CASSPQGLRAFF
-	TRBV4-1	TRBJ2-1	TRBD2	TGCGCCAGCAGCCAGCCGACTAGCGGGAAGGGGAATGAGCAGTTCTTC	CASSQPTSGKGNEQFF
-	TRBV9	TRBJ2-7	-	TGTGCCAGCAGCGTCGGGGCCACGGGGGAGCAGTACTTC	CASSVGATGEQYF
-	TRBV4-1	TRBJ2-2	-	TGCGCCAGCAGCCAGGGATCTAGCTACCAGGGGCCTACCGGGGAGCTGTTTTTT	CASSQGSSYQGPTGELFF
-	TRBV6-5	TRBJ2-2	-	TGTGCCAGCAGTTACTCGGGGTCGCCCGGGGAGCTGTTTTTT	CASSYSGSPGELFF
-	TRBV7-3	TRBJ1-1	-	TGTGCCAGCAGCCCAATGGGGGGAGGAGCTTTCTTT	CASSPMGGGAFF
-	TRBV25-1	TRBJ2-2	-	TGTGCCAGCAACGGACGGAACACCGGGGAGCTGTTTTTT	CASNGRNTGELFF
-	TRBV5-1	TRBJ2-1	-	TGCGCCAGCAGCCTCGAGGCGGTCTATGAGCAGTTCTTC	CASSLEAVYEQFF
once	TRBV11-3	TRBJ2-3	TRBD2	TGTGCCAGCAGCCGAAGGTTAGCGGGGAGCACAGATACGCAGTATTTT	CASSRRLAGSTDTQYF
-	TRBV7-2	TRBJ2-1	-	TGTGCCAGCAGCTTAGTTGGGACGCCCACCTACAATGAGCAGTTCTTC	CASSLVGTPTYNEQFF
-	TRBV19	TRBJ1-1	-	TGTGCCACCGGAGGAGTGAACACTGAAGCTTTCTTT	CATGGVNTEAFF
-	TRBV10-3	TRBJ2-7	TRBD1	TGTGCCATCAGTCGGGCAGGGGGCGACTACGAGCAGTACTTC	CAISRAGGDYEQYF
once	TRBV7-8	TRBJ2-5	-	TGTGCCAGCAGCTTCGGGGTCACCGAGACCCAGTACTTC	CASSFGVTETQYF
-	TRBV5-1	TRBJ2-1	-	TGCGCCAGCAGCCGGGACATTCCCTCCCCCAATGAGCAGTTCTTC	CASSRDIPSPNEQFF
-	TRBV5-4	TRBJ1-6	TRBD1	TGTGCCAGCAGCCCCCCAGGGGGGGATAATTCACCCCTCCACTTT	CASSPPGGDNSPLHF
-	TRBV7-2	TRBJ2-5	TRBD2	TGTGCCAGCAGCTTGACTAGCGGGCCCCCCCAAGAGACCCAGTACTTC	CASSLTSGPPQETQYF
-	TRBV28	TRBJ2-7	TRBD1	TGTGCCAGCAGTCCCCGGGACAGGGGGCACTACGAGCAGTACTTC	CASSPRDRGHYEQYF
-	TRBV10-3	TRBJ2-5	-	TGTGCCATCAGTGAAGGGATGGGTTTCCAAGAGACCCAGTACTTC	CAISEGMGFQETQYF
-	TRBV5-6	TRBJ2-6	-	TGTGCCAGCAGCTTGACCCATTTGGACGTCCTGACTTTC	CASSLTHLDVLTF
-	TRBV5-1	TRBJ1-3	-	TGCGCCAGCAGTTCGGAGGGGAACTCTGGAAACACCATATATTTT	CASSSEGNSGNTIYF
-	TRBV7-9	TRBJ1-3	-	TGTGCCAGCAGCTCCCCGACAGGTTCTGGAAACACCATATATTTT	CASSSPTGSGNTIYF
-	TRBV10-2	TRBJ1-4	-	TGCGCCAGCAGTGCTCAACAGGGTTTGGGTGAAAAACTGTTTTTT	CASSAQQGLGEKLFF
-	TRBV27	TRBJ2-2	TRBD2	TGTGCCAGCAGTAAAGAAGGACTAGCGGGGGGAGGGGAGCTGTTTTTT	CASSKEGLAGGGELFF
-	TRBV5-1	TRBJ2-1	TRBD2	TGCGCCAGCAGCTTGTCCAGCGGGAGAAGGCAAGGGAATGAGCAGTTCTTC	CASSLSSGRRQGNEQFF
-	TRBV6-1	TRBJ2-2	-	TGTGCCAGCAGTGAGACAGGAGAGAACACCGGGGAGCTGTTTTTT	CASSETGENTGELFF
-	TRBV28	TRBJ2-5	-	TGTGCCACCCGGGCACGGGAGACCCAGTACTTC	CATRARETQYF
-	TRBV7-3	TRBJ1-4	TRBD1	TGTGCCAGCAGCTTAACGCCCTGGGGACAGGGGGCAGAAAAACTGTTTTTT	CASSLTPWGQGAEKLFF
-	TRBV12-2	TRBJ2-3	-	TGTGCAAGTCGCTACGTTTCCCGGGGACTGAGCACAGATACGCAGTATTTT	CASRYVSRGLSTDTQYF
-	TRBV15	TRBJ2-5	-	TGTGCCACCAGCAGTCGTAGGGGGTTCCAAGAGACCCAGTACTTC	CATSSRRGFQETQYF
-	TRBV28	TRBJ2-3	-	TGTGCCAGCTTACCCATCCCCGCTTGGAGGACAGATACGCAGTATTTT	CASLPIPAWRTDTQYF
-	TRBV9	TRBJ1-3	TRBD1	TGTGCCAGCAGCGTGACAGGGGCTAACTCTGGAAACACCATATATTTT	CASSVTGANSGNTIYF
-	TRBV6-5	TRBJ1-2	TRBD1	TGTGCCAGCAGTTTATCCGACAGGGCATATGGCTACACCTTC	CASSLSDRAYGYTF
-	TRBV6-5	TRBJ1-6	-	TGTGCCAGCAGTTACGGGGGAGGCTCACCCCTCCACTTT	CASSYGGGSPLHF
-	TRBV18	TRBJ2-1	-	TGTGCCAGCTCACCCCCGGGCCAAGGGAACAATGAGCAGTTCTTC	CASSPPGQGNNEQFF
-	TRBV6-6	TRBJ2-1	-	TGTGCCACCGATCCCGCTACCCCCTACAATGAGCAGTTCTTC	CATDPATPYNEQFF
-	TRBV4-3	TRBJ1-4	TRBD1	TGCGCCAGCAGCCGAGGGACAGCTCTTAATGAAAAACTGTTTTTT	CASSRGTALNEKLFF